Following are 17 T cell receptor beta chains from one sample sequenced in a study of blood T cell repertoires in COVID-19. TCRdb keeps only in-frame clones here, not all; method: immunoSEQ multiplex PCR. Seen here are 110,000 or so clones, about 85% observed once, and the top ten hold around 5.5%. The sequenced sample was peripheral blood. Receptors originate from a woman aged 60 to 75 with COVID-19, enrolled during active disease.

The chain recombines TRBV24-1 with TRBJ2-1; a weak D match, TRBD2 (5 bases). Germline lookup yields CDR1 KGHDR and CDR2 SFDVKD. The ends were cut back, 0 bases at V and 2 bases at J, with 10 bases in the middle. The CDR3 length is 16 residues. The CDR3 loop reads CATSDLGSAAYNEQFF. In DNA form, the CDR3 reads TGTGCCACCAGTGATTTGGGTAGCGCTGCCTACAATGAGCAGTTCTTC.

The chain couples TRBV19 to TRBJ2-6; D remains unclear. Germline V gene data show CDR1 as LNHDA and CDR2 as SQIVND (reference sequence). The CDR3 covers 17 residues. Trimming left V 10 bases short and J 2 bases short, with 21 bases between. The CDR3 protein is CATTTRSSLAGANVLTF. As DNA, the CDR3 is TGTGCCACTACGACCAGGTCTTCCCTGGCTGGGGCCAACGTCCTGACTTTC.

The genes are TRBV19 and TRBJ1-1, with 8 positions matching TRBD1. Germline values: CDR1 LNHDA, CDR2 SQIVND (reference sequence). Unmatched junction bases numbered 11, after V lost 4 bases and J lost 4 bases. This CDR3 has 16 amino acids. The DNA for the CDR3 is TGTGCCAGTAGTACCAGGACAGGGAGAAGGGGCACTGAAGCTTTCTTT. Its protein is CASSTRTGRRGTEAFF.

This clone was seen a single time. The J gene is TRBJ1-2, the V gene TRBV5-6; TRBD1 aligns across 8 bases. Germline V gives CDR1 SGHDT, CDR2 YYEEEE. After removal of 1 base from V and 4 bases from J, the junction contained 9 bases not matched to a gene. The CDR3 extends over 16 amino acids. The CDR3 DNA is TGTGCCAGCAGCTTGACCTACGGACAGGGTAGCTATGGCTACACCTTC. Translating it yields CASSLTYGQGSYGYTF.

The CDR3 DNA reads as TGTGCCAGCAGCCTGGACAGGGGGCCCCACCGGCCCCAGCATTTT. It yields the protein CASSLDRGPHRPQHF. The rearrangement joins TRBV7-6 to TRBJ1-5; 11 positions agree with TRBD1. Trimming removed 5 bases from V and 9 bases from J; junction bases left unmatched: 9. Germline V CDR1 and CDR2: SGHVS, FNYEAQ. The CDR3 is 15 residues long.

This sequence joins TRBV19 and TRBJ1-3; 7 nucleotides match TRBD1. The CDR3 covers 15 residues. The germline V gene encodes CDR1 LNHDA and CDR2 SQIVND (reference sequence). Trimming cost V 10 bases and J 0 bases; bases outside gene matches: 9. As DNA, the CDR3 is TGTGCCATCTCACAGGGGACCCACTCTGGAAACACCATATATTTT. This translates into CAISQGTHSGNTIYF.

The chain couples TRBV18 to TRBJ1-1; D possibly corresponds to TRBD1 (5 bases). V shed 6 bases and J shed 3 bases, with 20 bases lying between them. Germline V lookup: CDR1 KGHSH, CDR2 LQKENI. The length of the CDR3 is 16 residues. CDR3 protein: CASSTHLGGVDTEAFF. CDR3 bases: TGTGCCAGCTCGACCCACTTGGGGGGGGTAGACACTGAAGCTTTCTTT.

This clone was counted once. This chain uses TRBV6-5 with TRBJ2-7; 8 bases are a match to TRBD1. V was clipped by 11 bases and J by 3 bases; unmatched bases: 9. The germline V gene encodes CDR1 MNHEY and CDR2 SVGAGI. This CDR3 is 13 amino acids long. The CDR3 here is CAFLAGTGYEQYF. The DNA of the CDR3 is TGTGCCTTTTTGGCCGGGACAGGCTACGAGCAGTACTTC.

CDR3 sequence: CSAENRDSYTF. For the CDR3, the DNA is TGCAGTGCTGAGAACAGGGATAGCTACACCTTC. The chain joins TRBV20-1 to TRBJ1-2; weak D call: TRBD1 (6 bases). CDR1 and CDR2 (germline): DFQATT, SNEGSKA (reference sequence). V was cut by 5 bases and J by 9 bases, with 13 bases left in between. This CDR3 has 11 residues.

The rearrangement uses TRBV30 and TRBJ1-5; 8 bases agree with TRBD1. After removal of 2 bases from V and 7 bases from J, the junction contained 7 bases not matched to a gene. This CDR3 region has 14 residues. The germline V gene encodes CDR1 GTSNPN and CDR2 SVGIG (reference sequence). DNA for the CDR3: TGTGCCTGGAGTTCCAGGGGGCTGGTCCAGCCCCAGCATTTT. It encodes CAWSSRGLVQPQHF.

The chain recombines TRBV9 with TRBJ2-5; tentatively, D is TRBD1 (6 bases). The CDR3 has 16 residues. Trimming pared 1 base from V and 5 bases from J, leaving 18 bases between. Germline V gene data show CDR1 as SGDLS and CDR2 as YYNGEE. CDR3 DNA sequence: TGTGCCAGCAGCGTAAGTGGGGGCCTCATGGAGGAGACCCAGTACTTC. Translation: CASSVSGGLMEETQYF.

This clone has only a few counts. The DNA of the CDR3 is TGCGCCAGCAGCCAAGTAGAACAGGGTTCGCCTGGCTACACCTTC. Translated, it gives CASSQVEQGSPGYTF. The chain combines TRBV4-1 with TRBJ1-2; D might be TRBD1 (6 bases). V dropped 1 base and J dropped 7 bases, with 16 bases sitting between them. CDR1 is MGHRA, CDR2 YSYEKL, per germline. The CDR3 runs to 15 residues.

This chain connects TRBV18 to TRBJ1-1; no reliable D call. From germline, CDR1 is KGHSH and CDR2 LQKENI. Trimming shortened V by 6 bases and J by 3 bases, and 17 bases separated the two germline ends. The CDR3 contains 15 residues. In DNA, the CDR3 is TGTGCCAGCTCCAAGGAGCGGGCCACGGACACTGAAGCTTTCTTT. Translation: CASSKERATDTEAFF.

CDR3 in amino acids: CASRRDRNSNQPQHF. CDR3 nucleotides: TGTGCCAGCAGGAGAGACAGAAATAGCAATCAGCCCCAGCATTTT. The rearrangement joins TRBV6-5 to TRBJ1-5, with TRBD1 as a possible D gene (5 bases). Germline loops: CDR1 MNHEY, CDR2 SVGAGI. The CDR3 length is 15 residues. V dropped 6 bases and J dropped 0 bases, with 12 bases sitting between them.

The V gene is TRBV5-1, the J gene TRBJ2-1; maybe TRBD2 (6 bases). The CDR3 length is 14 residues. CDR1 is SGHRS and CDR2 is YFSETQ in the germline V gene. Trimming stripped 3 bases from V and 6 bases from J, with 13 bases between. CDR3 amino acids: CASSSGTFINEQFF. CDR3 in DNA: TGCGCCAGCAGCTCGGGGACTTTTATCAATGAGCAGTTCTTC.

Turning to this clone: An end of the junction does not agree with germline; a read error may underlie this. Written as DNA, the CDR3 is TGTGCCATCAGTGACGGGCGCGGGACAGGCAGTATCCCCTTC. This sequence encodes CAISDGRGTGSIPF. The chain joins TRBV10-3 to TRBJ1-2; 8 nucleotides align to TRBD1. Germline lookup yields CDR1 ENHRY and CDR2 SYGVKD. This CDR3 is built from 14 residues.

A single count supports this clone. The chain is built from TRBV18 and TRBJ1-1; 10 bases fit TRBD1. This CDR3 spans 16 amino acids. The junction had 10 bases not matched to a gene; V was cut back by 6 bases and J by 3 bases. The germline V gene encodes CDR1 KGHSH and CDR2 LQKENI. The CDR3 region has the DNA TGTGCCAGCTCTGACGGGACAGGGGCCTGGGACACTGAAGCTTTCTTT. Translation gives CASSDGTGAWDTEAFF.